This T cell receptor beta chain was found in a study of cytomegalovirus exposure and HLA in healthy donors. Study conclusions and caveats: Cytomegalovirus association was assigned to more than 150 TCR beta chains. Later on, a genetic analysis was performed. It linked a missense variant in DCLRE1C with V- and J-gene trimming of TCR beta. Association with HLA alleles at 0.05 false discovery rate was found for 17,000 or so TCR beta sequences in a later analysis. The only immune exposure information that was available was CMV serostatus.

Germline assignment: CDR1 LNHDA and CDR2 SQIVND (reference sequence). The CDR3 loop spans 15 amino acids. With 7 bases removed from V and 0 bases from J, the gap between germline ends came to 10 bases. Points on this clone: What it binds is not known.

PCR used 60 Vbeta primers and 13 Jbeta primers. Sequencing was performed with immunoSEQ multiplex PCR; in TCRdb, only in-frame clones are kept and a portion is missing. The profile shows fewer than 150,000 clones, around 78% of them singletons. The chain recombines TRBV19 with TRBJ2-6; D gene ambiguous. Specimen: PBMCs. The receptor comes from a woman in her forties in good health and CMV-seropositive. The CDR3 region has the DNA TGTGCCAGTATCACCCACAGCTCTGGGGCCAACGTCCTGACTTTC. Translation: CASITHSSGANVLTF.